The entry below describes one T cell receptor (beta chain). Germline V gene lookup returns CDR1 ENHRY and CDR2 SYGVKD. The V segment lost 7 bases and the J segment 1 base; nucleotides outside the gene matches: 6. The CDR3 length is 15 residues. This specimen comes from a study of blood T cell repertoires in COVID-19. The assay was immunoSEQ multiplex PCR, and TCRdb's table has in-frame clones only and misses some. This table holds a few hundred thousand clones, roughly 89% found once. The sequenced sample consisted of PBMCs or T cells enriched from blood (not recorded which). The receptor was isolated from a woman between 45 and 60 years old who had been exposed to COVID-19. The chain links TRBV10-3 to TRBJ1-3; 8 bases line up with TRBD1. The CDR3 DNA is TGTGCCATCACCGGACAGGGTGGATCTGGAAACACCATATATTTT. It specifies CAITGQGGSGNTIYF.